Below are 8 T cell receptor beta chains sequenced from a single sample in a study of T cell clonality in common variable immunodeficiency. The protocol was immunoSEQ multiplex PCR, while the TCRdb copy is restricted to in-frame clones and leaves out a portion. Altogether around 57,000 clones were found in the sample, and no singletons occur. The sequencing input was peripheral blood mononuclear cells. The receptors derive from a person between 18 and 75 years old in good health.

Worth noting for this clone: The CDR3 end falls 3 residues outside the read, so it is completed with the germline J gene. The gene calls are TRBV20-1 and TRBJ2-3, with TRBD2 matching 12 bases. Trimming took 3 bases from V and 2 from J; bases not matched to a gene: 15. CDR3 length: 19 amino acids. Germline V CDR1 and CDR2: DFQATT, SNEGSKA (reference sequence). The chain's CDR3 is CSARTPRPTSGRTTDTQYF. The covered CDR3 bases are TGCAGTGCTAGGACCCCTAGGCCGACTAGCGGGAGAACCACAGATACG.

About this clone: The sequence runs out 3 residues before the end of the CDR3; the remainder is reconstructed from the germline J gene. This rearrangement joins TRBV2 to TRBJ2-5; 8 nucleotides match TRBD2. Germline trimming cut 8 bases from V and 5 bases from J; bases unmatched to any gene: 7. Germline CDR1 SNHLY, CDR2 FYNNEI. CDR3 length equals 13 residues. The CDR3 DNA, read in part, is TGTGCCAGCCCCCCGAGACTAGCGGAGACC. It codes for CASPPRLAET. In full, the CDR3 is CASPPRLAETQYF.

This clone was seen many times. The CDR3 extends 3 residues past the end of the read, so its final part is completed from the germline J gene. The chain carries TRBV5-1 and TRBJ2-4; 10 bases align to TRBD2. Germline values: CDR1 SGHRS, CDR2 YFSETQ. The trim removed 3 bases at V and 2 bases at J, leaving 2 bases unmatched. CDR3 size: 15 residues. The CDR3 sequence is CASSSLAGTKNIQYF. CDR3 DNA (partial): TGCGCCAGCAGCTCACTAGCGGGAACCAAAAACATT.

This clone was observed a handful of times. The read comes to an end 3 residues before the CDR3 does, leaving the germline J gene to fill in the end. The J gene is TRBJ2-3, the V gene TRBV7-9, with TRBD2 matching 12 bases. This CDR3 has 15 residues. The V gene's germline CDR1 is SEHNR and CDR2 FQNEAQ (reference sequence). This chain's CDR3 is CASSPRLAGVETQYF. The CDR3 DNA, read in part, is TGTGCCAGCAGCCCGAGACTAGCGGGAGTTGAGACG.

The sample holds many counts of this clone. The sequenced CDR3 bases are TGCAGTGCCGTACTAGCGGGAGTCGACGAG. Translated, it gives CSAVLAGVDE. In full, the CDR3 is CSAVLAGVDEQYF. The rearrangement links TRBV20-1 to TRBJ2-7; 11 nucleotides align to TRBD2. Coverage ceases 3 residues before the CDR3 finishes, and the germline J gene fills in the end. This CDR3 contains 13 residues. J gave up 5 bases and V 6 bases, and 6 bases lay outside the gene matches. The V gene's germline CDR1 is DFQATT and CDR2 SNEGSKA (reference sequence).

This clone was found many times. Coverage ceases 3 residues before the CDR3 finishes, and the germline J gene fills in the end. The chain uses TRBV30 and TRBJ1-3, with D hard to call. The length of the CDR3 is 13 residues. Trimming cost V 8 bases and J 0 bases, with 11 bases left between them. Germline V lookup: CDR1 GTSNPN, CDR2 SVGIG (reference sequence). The CDR3 DNA, read in part, is TGTGCCCTCAACATCTTCTCTGGAAACACC. Protein sequence: CALNIFSGNT. The whole CDR3 reads CALNIFSGNTIYF.

Ten or more counts support this clone. The read terminates 3 residues ahead of where the CDR3 ends, so the germline J gene completes it. V and J are TRBV10-1 and TRBJ2-5; the match to TRBD2 covers 14 bases. This CDR3 has 17 residues. Germline V lookup: CDR1 WNHNN, CDR2 SYGVQD (reference sequence). V was pared by 6 bases and J by 4 bases, with 10 bases of the junction left unmatched. The chain's CDR3 is CASSESGTSGRVETQYF. The covered CDR3 bases are TGCGCCAGCAGCGAATCCGGGACTAGCGGGAGAGTAGAGACC.

This clone was seen repeatedly, ten times or more. The read stops 3 residues short of the end of the CDR3; the missing end is completed from the germline J gene. The chain employs TRBV19 and TRBJ1-2, with 7 bases matching TRBD1. V lost 2 bases, J lost 4 bases, and 4 bases stayed unmatched. CDR1 is LNHDA and CDR2 is SQIVND in the germline V gene (reference sequence). The CDR3 covers 14 residues. The CDR3 bases that were read are TGTGCCAGTAGTATACCCGGGACAGCCTATGGC. It specifies CASSIPGTAYG. In full, the CDR3 reads CASSIPGTAYGYTF.